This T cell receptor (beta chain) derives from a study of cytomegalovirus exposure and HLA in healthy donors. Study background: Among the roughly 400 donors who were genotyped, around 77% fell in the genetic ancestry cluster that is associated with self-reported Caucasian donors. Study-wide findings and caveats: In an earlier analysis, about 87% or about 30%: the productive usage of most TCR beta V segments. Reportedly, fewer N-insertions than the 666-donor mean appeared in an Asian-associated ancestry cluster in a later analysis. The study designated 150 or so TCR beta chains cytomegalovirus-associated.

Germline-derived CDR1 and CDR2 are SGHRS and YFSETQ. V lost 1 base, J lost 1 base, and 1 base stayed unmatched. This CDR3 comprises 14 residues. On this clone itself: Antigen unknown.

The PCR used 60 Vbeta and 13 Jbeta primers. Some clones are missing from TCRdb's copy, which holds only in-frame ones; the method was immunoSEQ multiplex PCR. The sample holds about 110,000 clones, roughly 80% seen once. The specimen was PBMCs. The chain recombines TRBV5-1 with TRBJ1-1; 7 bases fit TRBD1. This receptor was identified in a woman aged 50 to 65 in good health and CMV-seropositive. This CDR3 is CASSLQGGNTEAFF. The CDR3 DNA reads TGCGCCAGCAGCTTGCAGGGGGGGAACACTGAAGCTTTCTTT.